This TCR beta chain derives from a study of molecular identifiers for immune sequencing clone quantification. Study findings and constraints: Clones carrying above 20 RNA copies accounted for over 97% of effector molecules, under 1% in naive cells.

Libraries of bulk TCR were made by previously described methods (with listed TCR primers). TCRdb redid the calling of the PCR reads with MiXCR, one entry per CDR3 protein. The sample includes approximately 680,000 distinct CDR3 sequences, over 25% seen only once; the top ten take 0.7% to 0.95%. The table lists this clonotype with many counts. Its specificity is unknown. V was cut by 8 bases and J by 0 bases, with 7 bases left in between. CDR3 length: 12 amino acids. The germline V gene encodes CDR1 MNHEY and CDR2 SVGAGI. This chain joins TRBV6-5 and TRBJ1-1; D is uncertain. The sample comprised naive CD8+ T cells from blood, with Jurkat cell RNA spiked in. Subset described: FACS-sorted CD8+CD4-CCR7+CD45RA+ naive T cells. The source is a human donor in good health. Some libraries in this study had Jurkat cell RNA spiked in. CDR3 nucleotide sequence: TGTGCCAGCGGGCAGATGAACACTGAAGCTTTCTTT. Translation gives CASGQMNTEAFF.